This T cell receptor beta chain stems from a study of T-cell reconstitution after alpha-beta-depleted transplantation in children. V shed 3 bases and J 4 bases; nucleotides not matched to a gene: 7. CDR1 and CDR2 from the germline V gene are WSHSY and SAAADI. The CDR3 is 16 amino acids. This clonotype was counted at least ten times. Construction of the TCRbeta library involved unique molecular identifiers. TCRdb redid the calling of the PCR reads with MiXCR, one entry per CDR3 protein. The data hold roughly 200,000 distinct CDR3 sequences, with around 7% observed a single time. The input for sequencing was PBMCs from the stem cell graft donor, taken from the stem cell graft. The TCR originated in a human donor who donated a stem cell graft to a child with Wiskott-Aldrich syndrome. The chain recombines TRBV10-2 with TRBJ2-3; 10 bases map to TRBD2. The CDR3 nucleotides read TGCGCCAGCAGTGAAACTAGCGGGGAGGTTTCAGATACGCAGTATTTT. Translated, it gives CASSETSGEVSDTQYF.